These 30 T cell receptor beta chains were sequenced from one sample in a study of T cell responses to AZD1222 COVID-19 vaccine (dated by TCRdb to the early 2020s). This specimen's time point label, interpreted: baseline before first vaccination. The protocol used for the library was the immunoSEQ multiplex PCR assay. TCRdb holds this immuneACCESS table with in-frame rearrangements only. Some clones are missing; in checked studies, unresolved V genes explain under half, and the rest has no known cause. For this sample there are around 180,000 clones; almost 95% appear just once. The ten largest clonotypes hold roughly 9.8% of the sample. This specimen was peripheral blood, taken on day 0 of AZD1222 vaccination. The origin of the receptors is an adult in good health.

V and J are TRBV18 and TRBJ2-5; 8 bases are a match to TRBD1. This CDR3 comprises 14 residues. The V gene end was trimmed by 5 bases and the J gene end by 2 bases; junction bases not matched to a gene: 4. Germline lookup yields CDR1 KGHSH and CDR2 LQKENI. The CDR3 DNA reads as TGTGCCAGCTCATATAACAGGGGGCAAGAGACCCAGTACTTC. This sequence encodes CASSYNRGQETQYF.

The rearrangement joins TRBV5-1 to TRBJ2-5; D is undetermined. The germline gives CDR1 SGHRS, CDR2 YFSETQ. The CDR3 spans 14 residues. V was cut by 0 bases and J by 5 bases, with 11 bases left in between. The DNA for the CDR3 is TGCGCCAGCAGCTTGGCACAGAGAGGTGAGACCCAGTACTTC. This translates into CASSLAQRGETQYF.

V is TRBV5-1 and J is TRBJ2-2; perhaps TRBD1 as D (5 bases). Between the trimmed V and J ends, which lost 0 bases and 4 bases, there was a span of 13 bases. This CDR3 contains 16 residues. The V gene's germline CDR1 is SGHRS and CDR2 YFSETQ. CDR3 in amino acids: CASSLVVGLGTGELFF. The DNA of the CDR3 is TGCGCCAGCAGCTTGGTCGTGGGGCTGGGCACCGGGGAGCTGTTTTTT.

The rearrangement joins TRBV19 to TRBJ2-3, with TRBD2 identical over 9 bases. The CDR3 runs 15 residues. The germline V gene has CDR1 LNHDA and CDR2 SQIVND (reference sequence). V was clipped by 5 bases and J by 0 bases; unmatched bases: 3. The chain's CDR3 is CASSASGASTDTQYF. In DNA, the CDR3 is TGTGCCAGTAGTGCTAGCGGGGCTAGCACAGATACGCAGTATTTT.

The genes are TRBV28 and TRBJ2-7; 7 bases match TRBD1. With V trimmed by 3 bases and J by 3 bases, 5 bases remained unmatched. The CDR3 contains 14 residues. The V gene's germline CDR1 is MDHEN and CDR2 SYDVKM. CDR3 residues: CASSFSGTVYEQYF. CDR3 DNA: TGTGCCAGCAGTTTTTCCGGGACAGTCTACGAGCAGTACTTC.

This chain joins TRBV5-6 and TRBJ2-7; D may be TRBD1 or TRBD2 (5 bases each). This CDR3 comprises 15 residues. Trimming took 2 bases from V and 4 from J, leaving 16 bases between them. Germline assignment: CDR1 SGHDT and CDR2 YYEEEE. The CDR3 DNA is TGTGCCAGCAGCTTCAACCCGGGACGGGGATACGAGCAGTACTTC. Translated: CASSFNPGRGYEQYF.

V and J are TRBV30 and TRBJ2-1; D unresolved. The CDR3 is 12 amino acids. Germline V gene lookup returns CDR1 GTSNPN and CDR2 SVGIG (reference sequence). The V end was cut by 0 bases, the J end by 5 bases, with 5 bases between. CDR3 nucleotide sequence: TGTGCCTGGAGTGTTAACAACAATGAGCAGTTCTTC. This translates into CAWSVNNNEQFF.

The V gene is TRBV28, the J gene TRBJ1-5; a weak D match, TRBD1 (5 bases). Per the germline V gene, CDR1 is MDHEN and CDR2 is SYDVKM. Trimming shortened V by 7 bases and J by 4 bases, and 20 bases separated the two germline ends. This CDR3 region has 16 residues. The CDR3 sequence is CASKKPTFGGNQPQHF. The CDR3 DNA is TGTGCCAGCAAAAAACCCACCTTCGGGGGGAATCAGCCCCAGCATTTT.

In DNA, the CDR3 is TGCGCCAGCAGCCTCGAAACGGGACTAGCGGGAGACGAGCAGTACTTC. Protein product: CASSLETGLAGDEQYF. The genes are TRBV4-1 and TRBJ2-7, with TRBD2 matching over 14 bases. In germline, CDR1 is MGHRA, CDR2 YSYEKL. Trimming at V came to 4 bases and at J to 5 bases, leaving 7 bases not matched to a gene. CDR3 length: 16 residues.

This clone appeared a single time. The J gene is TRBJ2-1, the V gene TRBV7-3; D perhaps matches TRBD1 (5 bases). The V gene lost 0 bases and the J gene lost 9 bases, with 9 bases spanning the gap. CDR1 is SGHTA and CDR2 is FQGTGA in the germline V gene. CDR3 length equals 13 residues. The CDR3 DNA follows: TGTGCCAGCAGCTTAACCCCAGGGCTTGAGCAGTTCTTC. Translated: CASSLTPGLEQFF.

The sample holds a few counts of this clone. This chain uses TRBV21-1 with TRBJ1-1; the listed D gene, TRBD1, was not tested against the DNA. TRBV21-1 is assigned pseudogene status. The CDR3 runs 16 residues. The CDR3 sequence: CASSKEGQTHDTEAFF. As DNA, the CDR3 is TGTGCCAGCAGCAAAGAGGGGCAGACCCATGACACTGAAGCTTTCTTT.

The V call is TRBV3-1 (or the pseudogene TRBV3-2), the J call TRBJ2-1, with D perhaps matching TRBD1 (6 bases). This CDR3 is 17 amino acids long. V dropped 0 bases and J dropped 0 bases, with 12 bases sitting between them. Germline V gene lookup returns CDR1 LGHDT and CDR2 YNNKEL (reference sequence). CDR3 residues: CASSQDKGQLSYNEQFF. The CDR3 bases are TGTGCCAGCAGCCAAGATAAAGGACAGCTCTCCTACAATGAGCAGTTCTTC.

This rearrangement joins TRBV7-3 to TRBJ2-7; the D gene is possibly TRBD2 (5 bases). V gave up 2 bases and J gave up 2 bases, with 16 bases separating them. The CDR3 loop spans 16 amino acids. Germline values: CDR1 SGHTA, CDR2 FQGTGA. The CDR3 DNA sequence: TGTGCCAGCAGCTTAGAGGGCGGGCCCCCCCCCTACGAGCAGTACTTC. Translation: CASSLEGGPPPYEQYF.

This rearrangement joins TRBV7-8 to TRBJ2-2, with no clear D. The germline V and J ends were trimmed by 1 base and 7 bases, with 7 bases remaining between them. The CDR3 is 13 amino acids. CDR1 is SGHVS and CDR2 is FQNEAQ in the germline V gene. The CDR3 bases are TGTGCCAGCAGCTTAGTAGGGATCGGGGAGCTGTTTTTT. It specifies CASSLVGIGELFF.

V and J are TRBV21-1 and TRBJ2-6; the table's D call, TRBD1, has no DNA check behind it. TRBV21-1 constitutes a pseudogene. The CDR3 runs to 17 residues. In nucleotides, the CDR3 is TGTGCCAGCAACGAGGGACAGGTTAACTCTGGGGCCAACGTCCTGACTTTC. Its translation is CASNEGQVNSGANVLTF.

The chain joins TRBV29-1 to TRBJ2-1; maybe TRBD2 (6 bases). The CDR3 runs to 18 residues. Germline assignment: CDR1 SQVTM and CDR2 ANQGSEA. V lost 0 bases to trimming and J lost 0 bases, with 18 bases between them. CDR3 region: CSVEDLGAGSRSYNEQFF. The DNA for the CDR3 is TGCAGCGTTGAAGATCTTGGAGCGGGCTCTCGCTCCTACAATGAGCAGTTCTTC.

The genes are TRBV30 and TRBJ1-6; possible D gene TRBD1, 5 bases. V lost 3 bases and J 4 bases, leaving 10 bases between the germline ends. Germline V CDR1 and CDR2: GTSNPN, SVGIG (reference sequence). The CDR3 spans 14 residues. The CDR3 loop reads CAWRQDLYNSPLHF. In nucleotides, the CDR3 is TGTGCCTGGAGACAGGACCTATATAATTCACCCCTCCACTTT.

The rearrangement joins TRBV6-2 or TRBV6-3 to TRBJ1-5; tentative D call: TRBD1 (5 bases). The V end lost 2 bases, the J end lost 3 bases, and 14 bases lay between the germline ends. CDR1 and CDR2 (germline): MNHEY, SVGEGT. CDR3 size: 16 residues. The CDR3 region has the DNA TGTGCCAGCAGTTACCCCCATGGGGCGATCAATCAGCCCCAGCATTTT. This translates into CASSYPHGAINQPQHF.

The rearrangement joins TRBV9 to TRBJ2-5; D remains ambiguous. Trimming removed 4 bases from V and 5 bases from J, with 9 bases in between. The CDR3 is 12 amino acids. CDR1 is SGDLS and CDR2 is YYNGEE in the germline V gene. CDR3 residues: CASSLPEETQYF. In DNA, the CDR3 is TGTGCCAGCAGCCTCCCGGAGGAGACCCAGTACTTC.

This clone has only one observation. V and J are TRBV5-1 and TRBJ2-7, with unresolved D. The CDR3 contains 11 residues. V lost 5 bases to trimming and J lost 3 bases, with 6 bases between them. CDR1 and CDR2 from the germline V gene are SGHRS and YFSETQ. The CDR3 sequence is CASRPDYEQYF. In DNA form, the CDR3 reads TGCGCCAGCAGACCCGACTACGAGCAGTACTTC.

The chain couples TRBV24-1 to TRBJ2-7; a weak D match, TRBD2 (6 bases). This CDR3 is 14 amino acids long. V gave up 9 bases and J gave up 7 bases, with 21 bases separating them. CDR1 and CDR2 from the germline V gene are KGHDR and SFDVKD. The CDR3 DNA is TGTGCCACCGCACCGGGACCAAATGCGGGGGAGCAGTACTTC. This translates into CATAPGPNAGEQYF.

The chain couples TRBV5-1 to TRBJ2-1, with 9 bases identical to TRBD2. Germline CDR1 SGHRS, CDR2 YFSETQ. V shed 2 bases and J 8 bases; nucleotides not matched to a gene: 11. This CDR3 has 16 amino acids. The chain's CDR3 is CASSLGSGSLRDEQFF. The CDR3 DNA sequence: TGCGCCAGCAGCTTAGGTAGCGGGAGCTTAAGGGATGAGCAGTTCTTC.

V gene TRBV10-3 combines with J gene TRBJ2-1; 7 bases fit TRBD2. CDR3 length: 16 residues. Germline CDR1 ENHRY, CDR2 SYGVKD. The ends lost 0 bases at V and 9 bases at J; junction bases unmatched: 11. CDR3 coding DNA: TGTGCCATCAGTGAGTCATTTGTGGGAGGGCCACCTGAGCAGTTCTTC. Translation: CAISESFVGGPPEQFF.

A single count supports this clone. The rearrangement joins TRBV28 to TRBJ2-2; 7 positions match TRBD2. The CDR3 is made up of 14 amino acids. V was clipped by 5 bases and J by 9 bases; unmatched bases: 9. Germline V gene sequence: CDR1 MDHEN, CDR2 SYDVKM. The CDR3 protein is CASSPRGRVRELFF. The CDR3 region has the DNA TGTGCCAGCAGTCCCCGGGGGAGGGTCCGGGAGCTGTTTTTT.

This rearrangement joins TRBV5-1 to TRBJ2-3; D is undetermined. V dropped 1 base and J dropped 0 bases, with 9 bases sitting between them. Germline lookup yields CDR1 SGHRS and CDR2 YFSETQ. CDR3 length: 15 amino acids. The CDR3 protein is CASSLRGTSTDTQYF. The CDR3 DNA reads TGCGCCAGCAGCTTGCGCGGAACTAGCACAGATACGCAGTATTTT.

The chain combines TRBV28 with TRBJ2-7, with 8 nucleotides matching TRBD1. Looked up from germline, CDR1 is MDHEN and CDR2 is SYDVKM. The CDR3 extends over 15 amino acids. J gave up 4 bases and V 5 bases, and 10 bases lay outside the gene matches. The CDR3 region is CASSKTGAGKYEQYF. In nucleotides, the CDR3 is TGTGCCAGCAGTAAGACAGGGGCCGGGAAATACGAGCAGTACTTC.

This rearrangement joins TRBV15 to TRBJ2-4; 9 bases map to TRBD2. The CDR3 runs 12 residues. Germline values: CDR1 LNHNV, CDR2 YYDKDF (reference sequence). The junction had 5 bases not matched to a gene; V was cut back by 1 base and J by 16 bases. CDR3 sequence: CATSRGREGLYF. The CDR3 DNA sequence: TGTGCCACCAGCAGAGGGCGGGAGGGCCTATACTTC.

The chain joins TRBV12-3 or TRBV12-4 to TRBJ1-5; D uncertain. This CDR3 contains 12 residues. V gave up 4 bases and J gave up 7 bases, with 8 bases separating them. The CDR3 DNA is TGTGCCAGCAGTTCTGGGAACCAGCCCCAGCATTTT. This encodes CASSSGNQPQHF.

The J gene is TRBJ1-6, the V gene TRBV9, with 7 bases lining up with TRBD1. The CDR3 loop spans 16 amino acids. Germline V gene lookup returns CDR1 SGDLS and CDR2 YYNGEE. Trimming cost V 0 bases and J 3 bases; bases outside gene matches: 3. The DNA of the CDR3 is TGTGCCAGCAGCGTAGCCGGGACAGTCTATAATTCACCCCTCCACTTT. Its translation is CASSVAGTVYNSPLHF.

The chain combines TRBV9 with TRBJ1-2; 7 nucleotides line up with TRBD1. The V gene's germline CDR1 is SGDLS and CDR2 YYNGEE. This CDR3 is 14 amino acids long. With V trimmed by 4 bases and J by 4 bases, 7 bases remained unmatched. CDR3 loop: CASSPRDSFYGYTF. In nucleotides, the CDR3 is TGTGCCAGCAGCCCCCGGGACAGCTTCTATGGCTACACCTTC. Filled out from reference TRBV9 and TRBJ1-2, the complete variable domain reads DSGVTQTPKHLITATGQRVTLRCSPRSGDLSVYWYQQSLDQGLQFLIQYYNGEERAKGNILERFSAQQFPDLHSELNLSSLELGDSALYFCASSPRDSFYGYTFGSGTRLTVV.